This entry features one T cell receptor beta chain sequence. In the authors' methods: Estimated nucleated cell counts came from reference gene primer amplification. This table comes from immunoSEQ multiplex PCR, and its TCRdb copy is limited to in-frame clones, with some not included. That table gives V, J and clone size, and the DNA gave D and trimming. The repertoire holds 300,000 to 400,000 clones, just over 85% seen once, with around 4.2% in the top ten. With 0 bases removed from V and 1 base from J, the gap between germline ends came to 9 bases. The CDR3 contains 15 residues. Germline CDR1 is LGHDT and CDR2 is YNNKEL (reference sequence). This entry comes from a study of blood T cell repertoires in COVID-19.

Sequenced input: PBMCs or T cells enriched from blood (not recorded which). The clonotype was recovered from a woman in her thirties or forties with acute COVID-19. J is TRBJ1-1 and V is TRBV3-1 (or the pseudogene TRBV3-2); D is perhaps TRBD1 (6 bases). CDR3 loop: CASSQDDRRNTEAFF. CDR3 nucleotide sequence: TGTGCCAGCAGCCAAGATGACAGGAGGAACACTGAAGCTTTCTTT.